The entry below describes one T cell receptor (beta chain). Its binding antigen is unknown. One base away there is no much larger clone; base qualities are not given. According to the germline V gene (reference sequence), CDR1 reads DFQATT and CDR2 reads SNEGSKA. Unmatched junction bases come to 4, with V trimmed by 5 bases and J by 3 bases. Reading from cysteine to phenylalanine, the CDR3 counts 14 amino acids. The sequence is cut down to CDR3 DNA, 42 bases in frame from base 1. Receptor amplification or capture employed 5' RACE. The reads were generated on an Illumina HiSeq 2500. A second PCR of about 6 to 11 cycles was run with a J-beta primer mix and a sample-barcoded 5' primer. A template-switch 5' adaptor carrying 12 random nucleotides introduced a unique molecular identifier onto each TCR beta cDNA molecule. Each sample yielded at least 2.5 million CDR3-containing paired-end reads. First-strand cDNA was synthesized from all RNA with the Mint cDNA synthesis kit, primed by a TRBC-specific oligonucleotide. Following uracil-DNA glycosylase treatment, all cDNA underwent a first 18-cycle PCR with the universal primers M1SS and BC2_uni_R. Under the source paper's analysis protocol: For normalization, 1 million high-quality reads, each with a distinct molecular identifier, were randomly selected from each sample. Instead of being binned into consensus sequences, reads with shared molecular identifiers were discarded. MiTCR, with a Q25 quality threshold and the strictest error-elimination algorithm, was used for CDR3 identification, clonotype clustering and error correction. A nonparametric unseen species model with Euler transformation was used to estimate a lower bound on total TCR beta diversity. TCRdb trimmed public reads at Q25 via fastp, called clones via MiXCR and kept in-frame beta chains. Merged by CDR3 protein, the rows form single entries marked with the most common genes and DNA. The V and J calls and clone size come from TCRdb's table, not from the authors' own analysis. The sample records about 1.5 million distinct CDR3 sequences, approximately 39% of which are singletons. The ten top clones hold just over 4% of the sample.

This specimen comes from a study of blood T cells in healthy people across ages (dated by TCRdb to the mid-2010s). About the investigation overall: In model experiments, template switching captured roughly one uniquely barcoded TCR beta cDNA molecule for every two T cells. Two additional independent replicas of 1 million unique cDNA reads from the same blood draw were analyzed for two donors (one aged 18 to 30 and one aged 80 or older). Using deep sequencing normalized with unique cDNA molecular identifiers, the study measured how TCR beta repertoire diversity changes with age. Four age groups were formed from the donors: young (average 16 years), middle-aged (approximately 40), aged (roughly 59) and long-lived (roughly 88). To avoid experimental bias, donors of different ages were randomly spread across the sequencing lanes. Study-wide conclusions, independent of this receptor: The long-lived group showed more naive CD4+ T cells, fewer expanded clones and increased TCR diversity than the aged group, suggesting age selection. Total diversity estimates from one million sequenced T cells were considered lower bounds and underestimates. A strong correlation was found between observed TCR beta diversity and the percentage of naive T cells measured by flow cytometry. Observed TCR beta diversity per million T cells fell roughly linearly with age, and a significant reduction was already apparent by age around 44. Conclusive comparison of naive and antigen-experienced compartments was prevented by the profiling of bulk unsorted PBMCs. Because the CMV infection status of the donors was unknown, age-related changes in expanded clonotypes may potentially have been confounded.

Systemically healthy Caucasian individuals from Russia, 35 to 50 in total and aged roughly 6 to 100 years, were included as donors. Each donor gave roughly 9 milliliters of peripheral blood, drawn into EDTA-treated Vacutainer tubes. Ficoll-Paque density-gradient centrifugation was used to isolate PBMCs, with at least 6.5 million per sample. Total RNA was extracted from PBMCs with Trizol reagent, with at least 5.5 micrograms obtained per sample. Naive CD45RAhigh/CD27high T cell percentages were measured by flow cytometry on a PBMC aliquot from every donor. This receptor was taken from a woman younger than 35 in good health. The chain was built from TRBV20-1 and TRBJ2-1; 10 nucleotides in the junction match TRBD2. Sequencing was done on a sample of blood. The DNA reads TGCAGTGCTCTCAGCGGGGGGGACTACAATGAGCAGTTCTTC. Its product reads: CSALSGGDYNEQFF.